The T cell receptor beta chain under discussion was sequenced for a study of OX40 agonist ivuxolimab in advanced cancers. The V gene's germline CDR1 is LNHDA and CDR2 SQIVND (reference sequence). The CDR3 extends over 15 amino acids. Trimming removed 6 bases from V and 3 bases from J; junction bases left unmatched: 11. The repertoire was sequenced with immunoSEQ multiplex PCR; TCRdb's copy has only in-frame clones and lacks some. Here the sample spans 84,000 or so clones, around nine tenths being singletons. The chain recombines TRBV19 with TRBJ2-7, with 7 nucleotides matching TRBD1. The clonotype originates from an adult with an advanced solid tumor such as melanoma, head and neck, liver or kidney cancer. Sequencing was performed on CD4+ or CD8+ T cells sorted from blood, taken in a trial of the OX40 agonist ivuxolimab. The CDR3 nucleotides read TGTGCCAGTAGCTTAACGCCCCAGGGGGTCTACGAGCAGTACTTC. It encodes CASSLTPQGVYEQYF.